The 32 T cell receptor beta chains presented below share a single source sample, sequenced in a study of cytomegalovirus exposure and HLA in healthy donors. PCR amplification relied on 60 Vbeta primers (plus 13 Jbeta primers). Here immunoSEQ multiplex PCR was the method, and the copy in TCRdb shows in-frame clones only, minus some. This sample yields roughly 150,000 clones, of which 70% to 90% are seen a single time; over 2.5% belongs to the top ten. The sequencing input was PBMCs. The receptors here all came from a young man in good health and CMV-seropositive.

In this sample, this clone turned up once. The CDR3 DNA reads TGCAGCGTTGAAGCCAGGTACAATGAGCAGTTCTTC. Translation: CSVEARYNEQFF. The chain combines TRBV29-1 with TRBJ2-1; no clear D. V gave up 1 base and J gave up 4 bases, with 5 bases separating them. This CDR3 is 12 amino acids long. Germline CDR1 and CDR2: SQVTM and ANQGSEA.

This chain joins TRBV9 and TRBJ2-1, with 10 bases lining up with TRBD2. V dropped 0 bases and J dropped 0; count of bases not matched to a gene: 9. Germline assignment: CDR1 SGDLS and CDR2 YYNGEE. This CDR3 region has 19 residues. For the CDR3, the DNA is TGTGCCAGCAGCGTAGACCCACTGTTAGCGGGAGGCTCCTACAATGAGCAGTTCTTC. It translates to CASSVDPLLAGGSYNEQFF. Based on the CDR3 plus reference TRBV9 and TRBJ2-1, the full variable domain is DSGVTQTPKHLITATGQRVTLRCSPRSGDLSVYWYQQSLDQGLQFLIQYYNGEERAKGNILERFSAQQFPDLHSELNLSSLELGDSALYFCASSVDPLLAGGSYNEQFFGPGTRLTVL.

V usage is TRBV10-3 and J usage is TRBJ2-3; a possible D gene is TRBD2 (5 bases). V was trimmed by 4 bases and J by 3 bases, leaving 11 bases between them. The CDR3 runs 14 residues. Germline V CDR1 and CDR2: ENHRY, SYGVKD. CDR3 in amino acids: CAISGLPGTDTQYF. Here the CDR3 DNA reads TGTGCCATCAGTGGTCTACCGGGAACAGATACGCAGTATTTT.

The V and J genes are TRBV7-2 and TRBJ2-3; tentatively, D is TRBD2 (6 bases). V lost 5 bases and J 0 bases, leaving 9 bases between the germline ends. Germline CDR1 is SGHTA and CDR2 is FQGNSA. This CDR3 spans 14 amino acids. The CDR3 sequence: CASSPLASTDTQYF. As DNA, the CDR3 is TGTGCCAGCAGCCCGCTAGCGAGCACAGATACGCAGTATTTT.

The CDR3 spells CASSKGQGAEETQYF. CDR3 bases: TGTGCCAGCAGCAAAGGACAGGGGGCCGAAGAGACCCAGTACTTC. The V gene is TRBV21-1, the J gene TRBJ2-5; no DNA check was done on the table's D call, TRBD1. TRBV21-1 is deemed a pseudogene. The CDR3 covers 15 residues.

For this clone: A read error may produce the germline difference seen at one junction end. This chain connects TRBV4-1 to TRBJ1-4; D uncertain. Germline CDR1 and CDR2: MGHRA and YSYEKL. The CDR3 has 17 amino acids. The CDR3 coding sequence is TGCGCCAACAGCCAAGTTCAGGTAGAAATGACTAATGAAAAACTGTTTTTT. Its protein is CANSQVQVEMTNEKLFF.

The CDR3 protein is CASSHRDYEQFF. The CDR3, as DNA: TGTGCCAGCAGCCACAGGGATTATGAGCAGTTCTTC. The chain links TRBV7-9 to TRBJ2-1, with D perhaps TRBD1 (6 bases). Germline assignment: CDR1 SEHNR and CDR2 FQNEAQ (reference sequence). The CDR3 is 12 amino acids. Trimming pared 5 bases from V and 8 bases from J, leaving 10 bases between.

This chain joins TRBV7-6 and TRBJ1-1; D call uncertain. The V end was cut by 5 bases, the J end by 1 base, with 11 bases between. Germline assignment: CDR1 SGHVS and CDR2 FNYEAQ. This CDR3 contains 14 residues. The CDR3 bases are TGTGCCAGCAGCCCTGGTGGGCCGAACACTGAAGCTTTCTTT. Protein sequence: CASSPGGPNTEAFF.

The rearrangement uses TRBV11-3 and TRBJ2-1; 8 bases are a match to TRBD1. This CDR3 has 15 residues. The V and J ends lost 6 bases and 8 bases, in that order; junction bases with no gene match: 12. CDR1 is SGHNT, CDR2 YENEEA, per germline. The CDR3 DNA follows: TGTGCCAGCAGGAGGGGGCAGGGGGCTTACGATGAGCAGTTCTTC. It codes for CASRRGQGAYDEQFF. Using reference TRBV11-3 and TRBJ2-1 for the parts outside the CDR3, the full variable domain is EAGVVQSPRYKIIEKKQPVAFWCNPISGHNTLYWYLQNLGQGPELLIRYENEEAVDDSQLPKDRFSAERLKGVDSTLKIQPAELGDSAVYLCASRRGQGAYDEQFFGPGTRLTVL.

The V call is TRBV29-1, the J call TRBJ1-2; the D is unclear. The CDR3 extends over 12 amino acids. From germline, CDR1 is SQVTM and CDR2 ANQGSEA. Trimming pared 4 bases from V and 4 bases from J, leaving 10 bases between. CDR3 in amino acids: CSVAILSYGYTF. The CDR3 DNA sequence: TGCAGCGTTGCTATCTTGAGCTATGGCTACACCTTC.

This chain joins TRBV15 and TRBJ2-7; 7 bases fit TRBD1. Germline CDR1 and CDR2: LNHNV and YYDKDF (reference sequence). This CDR3 has 13 amino acids. Trimming took 4 bases from V and 3 from J; bases not matched to a gene: 3. The CDR3 DNA reads as TGTGCCACCAGCAAAGGACAGGACTACGAGCAGTACGTC. This sequence encodes CATSKGQDYEQYV.

The V call is TRBV6-5, the J call TRBJ2-2; possible D gene TRBD1, 6 bases. This CDR3 contains 15 residues. The germline V gene has CDR1 MNHEY and CDR2 SVGAGI. V shed 1 base and J shed 1 base, with 7 bases lying between them. The CDR3, as DNA: TGTGCCAGCAGTTACTGGACAGAGAACACCGGGGAGCTGTTTTTT. Translated: CASSYWTENTGELFF.

Regarding this clone: The junction departs from germline at one end; a sequencing error may be responsible. The chain recombines TRBV7-9 with TRBJ1-1; possibly TRBD1 for D (5 bases). Germline V gene sequence: CDR1 SEHNR, CDR2 FQNEAQ (reference sequence). This CDR3 comprises 15 residues. CDR3 residues: CASRLGVGVATEAFF. CDR3 nucleotide sequence: TGTGCCAGCAGATTAGGGGTAGGGGTTGCCACTGAAGCTTTCTTT.

In this sample, this clone turned up once. The V and J genes are TRBV16 and TRBJ1-1; no definite D call. Per the germline V gene, CDR1 is KGHSY and CDR2 is FQNENV. This CDR3 comprises 14 residues. Trimming shortened V by 4 bases and J by 1 base, and 10 bases separated the two germline ends. CDR3 DNA sequence: TGTGCCAGCAGCCTTTTTTACACGAACACTGAAGCTTTCTTT. Translated: CASSLFYTNTEAFF.

The genes are TRBV2 and TRBJ2-7; D gene unclear. V lost 8 bases and J lost 6, with 11 bases in between. The CDR3 totals 11 residues. Germline V gives CDR1 SNHLY, CDR2 FYNNEI. The CDR3 coding sequence is TGTGCCAGCTGTTCCGAGTTCGAGCAGTACTTC. Protein product: CASCSEFEQYF.

The rearrangement uses TRBV4-3 and TRBJ2-5, with TRBD2 identical over 11 bases. Germline V gene data show CDR1 as LGHNA and CDR2 as YSLEER. J was trimmed by 7 bases and V by 0 bases; bases with no gene match: 4. The CDR3 runs 15 residues. CDR3 in amino acids: CASSQDRTSGRTQYF. The CDR3 region has the DNA TGCGCCAGCAGCCAAGATAGAACTAGCGGGAGGACCCAGTACTTC.

The chain has TRBV2 and TRBJ1-5; no reliable D call. The CDR3 sequence is 15 residues long. Trimming took off 2 bases at V and 11 bases at J, with 19 bases between the two ends. The germline V gene has CDR1 SNHLY and CDR2 FYNNEI. The CDR3 DNA reads as TGTGCCAGCAGTGAACCGGCGGGAGAAGTTCGAGCCCAGCATTTT. It encodes CASSEPAGEVRAQHF.

A few counts support this clone. The rearrangement joins TRBV5-4 to TRBJ2-1, with 8 bases matching TRBD2. The CDR3 length is 18 residues. The V and J ends lost 2 bases and 0 bases, in that order; junction bases with no gene match: 10. Germline loops: CDR1 SGHNT, CDR2 YYREEE (reference sequence). The CDR3 DNA sequence: TGTGCCAGCAGCTTTAGCGGGATTTCTCACGTCTCCTACAATGAGCAGTTCTTC. It yields the protein CASSFSGISHVSYNEQFF. Together with reference TRBV5-4 and TRBJ2-1, the CDR3 gives the full variable domain: ETGVTQSPTHLIKTRGQQVTLRCSSQSGHNTVSWYQQALGQGPQFIFQYYREEENGRGNFPPRFSGLQFPNYSSELNVNALELDDSALYLCASSFSGISHVSYNEQFFGPGTRLTVL.

The rearrangement joins TRBV27 to TRBJ2-7; possible D gene TRBD1, 5 bases. Germline V CDR1 and CDR2: MNHEY, SMNVEV (reference sequence). The germline V and J ends were trimmed by 4 bases and 2 bases, with 12 bases remaining between them. The CDR3 loop spans 14 amino acids. The CDR3 loop reads CASSWQGLPYEQYF. The CDR3 bases are TGTGCCAGCAGTTGGCAGGGCCTGCCCTACGAGCAGTACTTC.

V is TRBV5-7 and J is TRBJ2-5, with 9 bases lining up with TRBD1. TRBV5-7 is recorded as an ORF, its role being uncertain. This CDR3 comprises 14 residues. Trimming took 0 bases from V and 4 from J; bases not matched to a gene: 1. CDR3 residues: CASSLGTGAETQYF. DNA of the CDR3: TGTGCCAGCAGCTTGGGGACAGGGGCAGAGACCCAGTACTTC.

The CDR3 region has the DNA TGCAGCGCCGTACTAGCGGCTGGGGAGACCCAGTACTTC. Translation: CSAVLAAGETQYF. V usage is TRBV29-1 and J usage is TRBJ2-5; 8 bases agree with TRBD2. With 7 bases clipped from V and 5 bases from J, the junction kept 9 bases outside the gene matches. Germline V gene data show CDR1 as SQVTM and CDR2 as ANQGSEA. The CDR3 consists of 13 residues.

V gene TRBV19 combines with J gene TRBJ1-5; D unclear. The V gene lost 8 bases and the J gene lost 4 bases, with 12 bases spanning the gap. This CDR3 has 13 amino acids. Per germline, CDR1 LNHDA and CDR2 SQIVND (reference sequence). CDR3 coding DNA: TGTGCCAGTTGGTTGACGGGGAATCAGCCCCAGCATTTT. Residues: CASWLTGNQPQHF.

The chain is built from TRBV19 and TRBJ1-3, with 9 bases lining up with TRBD1. CDR3 length: 16 amino acids. Germline V lookup: CDR1 LNHDA, CDR2 SQIVND (reference sequence). V dropped 6 bases and J dropped 1; count of bases not matched to a gene: 7. The CDR3 DNA reads TGTGCCAGTAGGGGTACAGGGGGCTTTTCTGGAAACACCATATATTTT. It encodes CASRGTGGFSGNTIYF.

This chain joins TRBV13 and TRBJ2-2; TRBD2 matches at 7 bases. The V gene's germline CDR1 is PRHDT and CDR2 FYEKMQ (reference sequence). This CDR3 contains 16 residues. Germline trimming cut 4 bases from V and 0 bases from J; bases unmatched to any gene: 5. In DNA form, the CDR3 reads TGTGCCAGCAGCTCCCGGGGACTACCGAACACCGGGGAGCTGTTTTTT. Its translation: CASSSRGLPNTGELFF.

The chain has TRBV5-4 and TRBJ1-2; perhaps TRBD1 as D (6 bases). Trimming pared 3 bases from V and 3 bases from J, leaving 15 bases between. This CDR3 is 15 amino acids long. Per the germline V gene, CDR1 is SGHNT and CDR2 is YYREEE (reference sequence). CDR3 amino acids: CASSSPTGQDYGYTF. CDR3 nucleotides: TGTGCCAGCAGCTCACCCACAGGGCAGGACTATGGCTACACCTTC.

The V and J genes are TRBV5-1 and TRBJ2-3, with 7 bases aligning to TRBD1. Trimming removed 1 base from V and 0 bases from J; junction bases left unmatched: 5. CDR1 SGHRS and CDR2 YFSETQ come from the germline V gene. The CDR3 is 16 amino acids. CDR3 region: CASSLYRGSSTDTQYF. The DNA of the CDR3 is TGCGCCAGCAGCTTGTACAGGGGTTCTAGCACAGATACGCAGTATTTT.

The chain carries TRBV27 and TRBJ1-1, with a tentative D call TRBD1 (5 bases). CDR1 is MNHEY, CDR2 SMNVEV, per germline (reference sequence). This CDR3 has 14 residues. V gave up 5 bases and J gave up 1 base, with 11 bases separating them. CDR3 residues: CASSTLRENTEAFF. CDR3 in DNA: TGTGCCAGCAGTACCCTCAGGGAGAACACTGAAGCTTTCTTT.

As for this clone: An end of the junction differs from the germline gene, which may be a read error. The chain carries TRBV7-9 and TRBJ1-5; 8 bases agree with TRBD1. Germline loops: CDR1 SEHNR, CDR2 FQNEAQ (reference sequence). The CDR3 length is 15 residues. CDR3 DNA sequence: TGTTCCAGCAGCGTTACAGGACAGGGCGGCCAGCCCCAGCATTTT. This translates into CSSSVTGQGGQPQHF.

V usage is TRBV11-3 and J usage is TRBJ1-1, with 8 bases fitting TRBD1. Germline loops: CDR1 SGHNT, CDR2 YENEEA. V trimming: 5 bases; J trimming: 5 bases; junction bases outside the gene matches: 7. The CDR3 consists of 14 residues. CDR3 region: CASSPTGTGTEAFF. The CDR3 region has the DNA TGTGCCAGCAGCCCCACCGGGACAGGTACTGAAGCTTTCTTT.

The chain links TRBV10-3 to TRBJ1-5; TRBD1 matches 9 bases. Germline CDR1 and CDR2: ENHRY and SYGVKD. The CDR3 is 15 residues long. After removal of 2 bases from V and 8 bases from J, the junction contained 7 bases not matched to a gene. The CDR3 sequence is CAISEGTGLVEPQHF. As DNA, the CDR3 is TGTGCCATCAGTGAGGGGACAGGGCTTGTAGAGCCCCAGCATTTT.

The chain recombines TRBV19 with TRBJ1-2, with D possibly being TRBD1 (6 bases). The V end lost 3 bases, the J end lost 6 bases, and 17 bases lay between the germline ends. Germline assignment: CDR1 LNHDA and CDR2 SQIVND (reference sequence). The CDR3 is made up of 15 amino acids. CDR3 sequence: CASSMGGWAGDGYTF. The CDR3 DNA reads TGTGCCAGTAGTATGGGTGGGTGGGCAGGGGATGGCTACACCTTC.

The chain combines TRBV6-1 with TRBJ2-5; a weak D match, TRBD2 (5 bases). CDR1 and CDR2 from the germline V gene are MNHNS and SASEGT. The V end was cut by 2 bases, the J end by 6 bases, with 10 bases between. The CDR3 consists of 13 residues. The CDR3 reads CASSESSTQTQYF. The CDR3 coding sequence is TGTGCCAGCAGTGAATCTAGCACACAGACCCAGTACTTC.